This TCR beta chain was captured by sequencing in a study of cytomegalovirus exposure and HLA in healthy donors. Study at large: The roughly 110 validation repertoires were reported in a later analysis to have been generated on the same platform as the 666 first-cohort repertoires. Findings of the study overall: Subsequent analysis of the approximately 120 validation repertoires found a tendency for first-cohort TCR clusters to co-occur. Associated with cytomegalovirus, according to the listing, were 150 to 200 TCR beta chains. Reportedly, diagnosis of cytomegalovirus status by the classifier showed high specificity and sensitivity.

CDR3 length: 14 residues. Germline-derived CDR1 and CDR2 are SEHNR and FQNEAQ (reference sequence). Unmatched junction bases numbered 13, after V lost 5 bases and J lost 10 bases. The method was immunoSEQ multiplex PCR; TCRdb's version includes in-frame clones alone and lacks a portion of them. The data show 150,000 to 180,000 clones, around nine tenths seen once. Details on this clone: No antigen is known for it.

This receptor was identified in a man between 18 and 35 years old in good health and CMV-seropositive. Sequences were obtained from PBMCs. V is TRBV7-9 and J is TRBJ1-2; 7 bases agree with TRBD1. CDR3 sequence: CASSDPVTGNYYTF. CDR3 DNA sequence: TGTGCCAGCAGCGACCCGGTGACAGGGAATTACTACACCTTC.